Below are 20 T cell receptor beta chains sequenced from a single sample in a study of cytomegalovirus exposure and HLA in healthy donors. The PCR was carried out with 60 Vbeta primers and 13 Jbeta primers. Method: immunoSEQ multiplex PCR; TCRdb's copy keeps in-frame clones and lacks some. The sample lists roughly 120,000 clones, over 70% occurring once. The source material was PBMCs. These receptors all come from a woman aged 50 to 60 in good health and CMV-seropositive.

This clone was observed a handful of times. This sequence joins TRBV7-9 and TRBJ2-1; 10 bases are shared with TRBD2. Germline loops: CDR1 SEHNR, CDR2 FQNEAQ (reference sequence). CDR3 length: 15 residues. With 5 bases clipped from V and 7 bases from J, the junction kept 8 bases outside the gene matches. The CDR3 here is CASSAGGTSVNEQFF. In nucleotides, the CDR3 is TGTGCCAGCAGCGCGGGGGGGACTAGCGTTAATGAGCAGTTCTTC.

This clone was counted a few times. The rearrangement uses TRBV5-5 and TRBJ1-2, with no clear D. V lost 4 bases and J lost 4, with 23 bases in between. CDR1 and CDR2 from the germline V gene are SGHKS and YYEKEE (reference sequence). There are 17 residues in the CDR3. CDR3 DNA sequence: TGTGCCAGCAGCCAATCCCCCGGGCCGGGGTCCGGCTATGGCTACACCTTC. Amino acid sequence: CASSQSPGPGSGYGYTF.

CDR3 DNA: TGTGCCAGTAGTAGGGGACAGGGGAGGTCTGAAGCTTTCTTT. Translating it yields CASSRGQGRSEAFF. The chain couples TRBV19 to TRBJ1-1; 10 bases line up with TRBD1. Germline assignment: CDR1 LNHDA and CDR2 SQIVND (reference sequence). The CDR3 covers 14 residues. The J segment lost 6 bases and the V segment lost 4 bases, leaving 5 bases of the junction unmatched.

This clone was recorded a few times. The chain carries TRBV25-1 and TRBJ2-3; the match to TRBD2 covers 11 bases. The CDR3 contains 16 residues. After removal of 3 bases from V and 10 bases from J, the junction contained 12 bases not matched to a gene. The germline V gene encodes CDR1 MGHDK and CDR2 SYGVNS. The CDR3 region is CASSEVYTSGGRPQYF. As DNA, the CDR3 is TGTGCCAGCAGTGAGGTTTATACTAGCGGGGGCCGTCCGCAGTATTTT.

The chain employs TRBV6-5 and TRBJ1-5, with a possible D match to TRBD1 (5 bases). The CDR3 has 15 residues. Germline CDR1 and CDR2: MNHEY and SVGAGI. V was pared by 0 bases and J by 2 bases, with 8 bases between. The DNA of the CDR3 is TGTGCCAGCAGTTACTCAGGGGAGGGCAATCAGCCCCAGCATTTT. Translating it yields CASSYSGEGNQPQHF.

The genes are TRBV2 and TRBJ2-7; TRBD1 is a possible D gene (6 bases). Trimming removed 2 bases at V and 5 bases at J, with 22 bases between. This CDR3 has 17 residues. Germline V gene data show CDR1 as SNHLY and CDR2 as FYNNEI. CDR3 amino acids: CASSEMGLLGQYHEQYF. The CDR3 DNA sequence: TGTGCCAGCAGTGAAATGGGGCTCCTTGGACAGTACCACGAGCAGTACTTC.

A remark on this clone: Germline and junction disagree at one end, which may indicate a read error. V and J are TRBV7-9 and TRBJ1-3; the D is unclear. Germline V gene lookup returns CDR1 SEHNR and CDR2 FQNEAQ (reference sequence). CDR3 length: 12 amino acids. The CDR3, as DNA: TGTTCCAGCAGCCCGGAGTTTAACACCATATATTTT. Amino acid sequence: CSSSPEFNTIYF.

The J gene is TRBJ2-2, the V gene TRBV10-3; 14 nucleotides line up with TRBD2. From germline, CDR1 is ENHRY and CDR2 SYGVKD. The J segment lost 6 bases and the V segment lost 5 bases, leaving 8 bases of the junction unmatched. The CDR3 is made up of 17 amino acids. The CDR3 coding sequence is TGTGCCATCAGTTGGGGACTAGCGGGAGAACTCGCCGGGGAGCTGTTTTTT. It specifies CAISWGLAGELAGELFF.

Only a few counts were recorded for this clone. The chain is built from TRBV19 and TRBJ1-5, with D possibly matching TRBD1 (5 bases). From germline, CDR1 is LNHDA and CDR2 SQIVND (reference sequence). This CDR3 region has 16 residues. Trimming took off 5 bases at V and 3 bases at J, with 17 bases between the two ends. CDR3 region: CASSSTLQENNQPQHF. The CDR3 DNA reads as TGTGCCAGTAGTTCCACCCTACAGGAGAACAATCAGCCCCAGCATTTT.

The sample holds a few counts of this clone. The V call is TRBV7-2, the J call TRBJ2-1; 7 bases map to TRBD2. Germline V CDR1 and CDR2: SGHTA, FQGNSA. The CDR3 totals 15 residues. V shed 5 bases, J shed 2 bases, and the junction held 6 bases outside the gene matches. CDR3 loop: CASSPGRATYNEQFF. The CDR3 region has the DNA TGTGCCAGCAGCCCGGGGAGGGCTACCTACAATGAGCAGTTCTTC.

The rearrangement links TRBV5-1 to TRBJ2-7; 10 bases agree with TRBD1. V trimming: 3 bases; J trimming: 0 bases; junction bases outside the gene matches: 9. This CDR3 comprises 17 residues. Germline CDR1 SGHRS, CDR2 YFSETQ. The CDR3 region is CASSSKAGQGSSYEQYF. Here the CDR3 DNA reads TGCGCCAGCAGCTCGAAGGCGGGACAGGGGAGCTCCTACGAGCAGTACTTC.

In nucleotides, the CDR3 is TGTGCCAGCAGCCTCGGGGGAGGAGGGGACTATGGCTACACCTTC. Amino acid sequence: CASSLGGGGDYGYTF. The chain recombines TRBV5-4 with TRBJ1-2; perhaps TRBD1 as D (5 bases). The CDR3 is 15 amino acids. Germline CDR1 reads SGHNT; CDR2 reads YYREEE (reference sequence). Trimming pared 4 bases from V and 3 bases from J, leaving 16 bases between.

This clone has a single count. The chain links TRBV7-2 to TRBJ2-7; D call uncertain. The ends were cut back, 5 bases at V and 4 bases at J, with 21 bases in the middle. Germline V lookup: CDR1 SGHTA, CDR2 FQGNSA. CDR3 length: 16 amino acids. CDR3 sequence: CASSADSTVALYEQYF. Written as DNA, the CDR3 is TGTGCCAGCAGCGCCGACTCGACCGTCGCCCTTTACGAGCAGTACTTC.

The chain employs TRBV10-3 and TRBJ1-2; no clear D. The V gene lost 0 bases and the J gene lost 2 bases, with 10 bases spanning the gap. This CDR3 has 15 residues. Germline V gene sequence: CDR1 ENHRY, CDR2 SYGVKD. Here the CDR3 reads CAISESMAANYGYTF. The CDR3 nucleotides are TGTGCCATCAGTGAGTCGATGGCCGCAAACTATGGCTACACCTTC.

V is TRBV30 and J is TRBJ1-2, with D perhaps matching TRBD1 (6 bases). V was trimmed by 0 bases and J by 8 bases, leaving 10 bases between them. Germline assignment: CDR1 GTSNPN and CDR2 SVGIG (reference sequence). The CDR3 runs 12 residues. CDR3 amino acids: CAWSVTGQGYTF. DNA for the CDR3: TGTGCCTGGAGTGTTACAGGGCAAGGCTACACCTTC.

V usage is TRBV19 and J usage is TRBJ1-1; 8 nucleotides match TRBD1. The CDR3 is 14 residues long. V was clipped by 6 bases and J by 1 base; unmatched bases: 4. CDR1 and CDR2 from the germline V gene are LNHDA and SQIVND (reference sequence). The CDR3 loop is CASSPTGENTEAFF. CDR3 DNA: TGTGCCAGTAGCCCGACAGGGGAGAACACTGAAGCTTTCTTT.

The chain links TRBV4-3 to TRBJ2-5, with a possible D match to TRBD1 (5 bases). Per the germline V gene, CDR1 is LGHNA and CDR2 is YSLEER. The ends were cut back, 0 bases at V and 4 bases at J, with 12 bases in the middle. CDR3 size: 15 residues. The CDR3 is CASSQDRVGRETQYF. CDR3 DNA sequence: TGCGCCAGCAGCCAAGACAGGGTGGGTCGAGAGACCCAGTACTTC.

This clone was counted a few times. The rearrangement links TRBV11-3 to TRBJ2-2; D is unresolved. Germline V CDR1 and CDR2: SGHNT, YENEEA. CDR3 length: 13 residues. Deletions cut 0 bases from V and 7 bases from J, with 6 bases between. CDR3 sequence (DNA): TGTGCCAGCAGCTTAGATCGTATCGGGGAGCTGTTTTTT. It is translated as CASSLDRIGELFF.

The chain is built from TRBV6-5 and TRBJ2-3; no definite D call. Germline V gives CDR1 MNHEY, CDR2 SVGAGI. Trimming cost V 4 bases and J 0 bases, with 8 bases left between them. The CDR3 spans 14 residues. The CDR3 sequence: CASSLSLSTDTQYF. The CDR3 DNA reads TGTGCCAGCAGTTTAAGCTTAAGCACAGATACGCAGTATTTT.

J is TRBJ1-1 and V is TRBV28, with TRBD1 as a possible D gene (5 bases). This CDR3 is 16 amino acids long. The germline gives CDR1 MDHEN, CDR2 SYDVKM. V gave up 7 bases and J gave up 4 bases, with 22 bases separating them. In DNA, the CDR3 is TGTGCCAGCACCGTGTCGGGGCCGGGAGGGTCCACTGAAGCTTTCTTT. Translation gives CASTVSGPGGSTEAFF. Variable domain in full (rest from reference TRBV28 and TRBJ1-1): DVKVTQSSRYLVKRTGEKVFLECVQDMDHENMFWYRQDPGLGLRLIYFSYDVKMKEKGDIPEGYSVSREKKERFSLILESASTNQTSMYLCASTVSGPGGSTEAFFGQGTRLTVV.